This TCR beta chain comes out of a study of T cell responses to AZD1222 COVID-19 vaccine. Sequenced by immunoSEQ multiplex PCR; TCRdb stores in-frame clones only, minus some. The table shows roughly 190,000 clones, with approximately 93% occurring only once. Study-level results: Only after the peak T cell response were repertoires sampled.

Germline CDR1 SQVTM, CDR2 ANQGSEA. This CDR3 spans 12 amino acids. Trimming stripped 4 bases from V and 1 base from J, with 7 bases between. Notes on this clone: The antigen remains unidentified.

Sequenced material: peripheral blood, taken on day 0 of AZD1222 vaccination. V gene TRBV29-1 combines with J gene TRBJ1-1; D gene unclear. This TCR came from an adult in good health. The CDR3 here is CSVAKPNTEAFF. CDR3 sequence (DNA): TGCAGCGTTGCCAAACCGAACACTGAAGCTTTCTTT.